This note documents a single TCR beta chain sequence. Its cognate antigen is unknown. This sample is drawn from a study of blood T cells in healthy people across ages. Study overall: Using template switching, researchers captured about one barcoded beta molecule for each two T cells.

For the second PCR, which ran for about 6 to 11 cycles, a sample-barcoded 5' primer and a J-beta primer mix were used. TCRdb passed the 5' RACE reads through MiXCR, listing each CDR3 protein once. The table has 1,500,000 or so distinct CDR3 sequences, approximately 43% seen once. Whole-study results and caveats: What prevented conclusive comparison of naive and antigen-experienced cells was that PBMCs were unsorted.

V shed 8 bases, J shed 3 bases, and the junction held 4 bases outside the gene matches. This CDR3 contains 13 residues. At least 5.5 micrograms of total RNA were extracted per sample. The sequencing sample was made of blood. The clonotype was recovered from a woman aged 18-29 years in good health. The V and J genes are TRBV12-3 or TRBV12-4 and TRBJ1-5; 7 nucleotides align to TRBD1. The CDR3 DNA reads as TGTGCCAGCTCAGGGGGGATCAATCAGCCCCAGCATTTT. It encodes CASSGGINQPQHF.